Given below is one T cell receptor (beta chain) in context. Its antigen remains unidentified. This CDR3 has 18 residues. Looked up from germline, CDR1 is SQVTM and CDR2 is ANQGSEA. V gave up 1 base and J gave up 8 bases; unmatched junction bases: 17. The data were taken from a study of cytomegalovirus exposure and HLA in healthy donors. Though probably carrying unrecorded immune exposures, donors were nominally healthy at sampling. Whole-study results and caveats: TCR beta V- and J-gene trimming, according to a later analysis, was linked to a missense DCLRE1C variant. The study flagged around 150 TCR beta chains as cytomegalovirus-associated. A later analysis found that most CMV-associated TCR beta chains appeared HLA-restricted.

Primers: 60 Vbeta forward and 13 Jbeta reverse. Here immunoSEQ multiplex PCR was the method, and the copy in TCRdb shows in-frame clones only, minus some. Seen here are under 150,000 clones, roughly 83% observed once, and the top ten hold 2% to 2.5%. The sequenced material came from PBMCs. V is TRBV29-1 and J is TRBJ1-4; 9 nucleotides agree with TRBD1. The TCR was taken from a man aged 18 to 29 in good health and CMV-seronegative. The chain's CDR3 is CSVEGDGTGRSAGEKLFF. DNA for the CDR3: TGCAGCGTTGAAGGTGATGGGACAGGGAGATCAGCTGGAGAAAAACTGTTTTTT.